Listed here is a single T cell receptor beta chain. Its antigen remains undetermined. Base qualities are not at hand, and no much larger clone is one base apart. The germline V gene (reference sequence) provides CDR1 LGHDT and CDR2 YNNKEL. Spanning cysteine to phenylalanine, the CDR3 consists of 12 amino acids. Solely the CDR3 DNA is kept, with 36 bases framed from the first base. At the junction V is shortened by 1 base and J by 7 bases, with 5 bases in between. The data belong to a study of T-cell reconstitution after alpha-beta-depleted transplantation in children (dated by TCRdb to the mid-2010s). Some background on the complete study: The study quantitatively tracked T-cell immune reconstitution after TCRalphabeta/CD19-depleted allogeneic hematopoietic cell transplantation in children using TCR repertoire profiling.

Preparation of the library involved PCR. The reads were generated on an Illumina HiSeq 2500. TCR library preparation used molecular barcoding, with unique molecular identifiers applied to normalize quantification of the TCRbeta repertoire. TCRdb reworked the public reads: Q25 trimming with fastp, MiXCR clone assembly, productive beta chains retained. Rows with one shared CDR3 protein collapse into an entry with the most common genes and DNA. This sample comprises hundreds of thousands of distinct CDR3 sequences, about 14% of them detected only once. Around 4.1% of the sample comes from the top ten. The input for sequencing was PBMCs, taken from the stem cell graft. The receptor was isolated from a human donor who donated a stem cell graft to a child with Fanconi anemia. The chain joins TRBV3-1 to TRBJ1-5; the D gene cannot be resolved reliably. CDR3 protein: CASSQAGQPQHF. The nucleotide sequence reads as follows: TGTGCCAGCAGCCAAGCGGGGCAGCCCCAGCATTTT.